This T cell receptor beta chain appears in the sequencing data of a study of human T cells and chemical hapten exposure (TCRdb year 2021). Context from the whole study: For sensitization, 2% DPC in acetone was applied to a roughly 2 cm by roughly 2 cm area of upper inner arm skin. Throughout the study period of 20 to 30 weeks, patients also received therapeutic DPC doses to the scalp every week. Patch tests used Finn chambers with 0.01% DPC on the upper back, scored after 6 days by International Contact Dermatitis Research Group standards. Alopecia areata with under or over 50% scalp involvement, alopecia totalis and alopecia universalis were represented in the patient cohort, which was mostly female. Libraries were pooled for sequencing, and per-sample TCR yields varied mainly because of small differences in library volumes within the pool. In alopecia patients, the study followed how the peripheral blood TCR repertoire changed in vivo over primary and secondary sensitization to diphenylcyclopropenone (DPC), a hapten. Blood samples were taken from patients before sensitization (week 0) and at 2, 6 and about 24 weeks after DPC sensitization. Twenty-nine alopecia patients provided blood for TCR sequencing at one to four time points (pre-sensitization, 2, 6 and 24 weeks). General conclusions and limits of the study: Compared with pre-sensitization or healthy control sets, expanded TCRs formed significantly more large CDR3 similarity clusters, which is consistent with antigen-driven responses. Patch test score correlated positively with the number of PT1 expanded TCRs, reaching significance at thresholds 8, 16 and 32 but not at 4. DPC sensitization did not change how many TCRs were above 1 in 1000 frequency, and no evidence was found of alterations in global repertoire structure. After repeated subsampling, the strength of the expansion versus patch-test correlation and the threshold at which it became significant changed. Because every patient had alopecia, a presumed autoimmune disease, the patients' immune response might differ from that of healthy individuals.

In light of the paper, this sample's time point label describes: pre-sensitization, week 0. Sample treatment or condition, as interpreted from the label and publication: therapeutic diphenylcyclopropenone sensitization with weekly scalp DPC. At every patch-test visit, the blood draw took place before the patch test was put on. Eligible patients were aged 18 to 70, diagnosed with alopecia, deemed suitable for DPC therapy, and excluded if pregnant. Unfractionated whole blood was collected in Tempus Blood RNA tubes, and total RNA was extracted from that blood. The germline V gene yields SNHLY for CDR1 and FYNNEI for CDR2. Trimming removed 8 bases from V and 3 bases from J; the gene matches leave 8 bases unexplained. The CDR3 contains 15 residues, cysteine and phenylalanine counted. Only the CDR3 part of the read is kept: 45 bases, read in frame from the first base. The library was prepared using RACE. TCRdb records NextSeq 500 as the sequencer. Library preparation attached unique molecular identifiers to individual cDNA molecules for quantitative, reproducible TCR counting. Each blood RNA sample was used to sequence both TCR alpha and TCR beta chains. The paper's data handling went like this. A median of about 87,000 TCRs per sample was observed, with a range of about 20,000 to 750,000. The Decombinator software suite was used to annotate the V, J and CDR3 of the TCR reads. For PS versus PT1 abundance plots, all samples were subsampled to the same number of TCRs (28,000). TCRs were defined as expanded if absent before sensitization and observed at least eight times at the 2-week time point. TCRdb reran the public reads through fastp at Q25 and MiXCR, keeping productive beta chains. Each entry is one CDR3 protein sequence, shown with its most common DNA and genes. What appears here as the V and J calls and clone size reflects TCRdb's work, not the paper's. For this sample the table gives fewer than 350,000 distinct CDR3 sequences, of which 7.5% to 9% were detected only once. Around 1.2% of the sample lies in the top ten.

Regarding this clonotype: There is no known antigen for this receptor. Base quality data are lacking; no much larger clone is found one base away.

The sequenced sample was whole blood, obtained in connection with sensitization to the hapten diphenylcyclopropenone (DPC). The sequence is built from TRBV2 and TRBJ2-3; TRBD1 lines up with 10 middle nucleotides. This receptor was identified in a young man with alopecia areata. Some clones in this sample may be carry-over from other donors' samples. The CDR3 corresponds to CASARQGARTDTQYF. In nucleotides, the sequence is TGTGCCAGCGCCAGACAGGGGGCGAGGACAGATACGCAGTATTTT.